This TCR beta chain was profiled in a study of blood T cell repertoires in COVID-19. For the study at large: The United States, Italy and Spain were the sources of the acute and convalescent COVID-19 samples.

The data were produced by immunoSEQ multiplex PCR, yet TCRdb's version contains in-frame clones alone and is incomplete. Of approximately 94,000 clones in the sample, 70% to 90% are singletons; the top ten hold under 5.5%. The CDR3 contains 14 residues. Trimming cost V 2 bases and J 1 base, with 11 bases left between them. Germline-derived CDR1 and CDR2 are GTSNPN and SVGIG (reference sequence). Source material: peripheral blood. This receptor was taken from a human donor in a cohort sampled during active COVID-19. The rearrangement joins TRBV30 to TRBJ1-1, with D perhaps TRBD1 (5 bases). This chain's CDR3 is CAWSRTTGNTEAFF. The DNA for the CDR3 is TGTGCCTGGAGTCGGACTACAGGGAACACTGAAGCTTTCTTT.